The rows below give T cell receptor beta chains drawn from one sample of a study of T cell changes during pregnancy in multiple sclerosis. The method was immunoSEQ multiplex PCR; TCRdb's version includes in-frame clones alone and lacks a portion of them. The sample has 45,000 to 50,000 clones, 92% seen once. The sample was CD4+ T cells from peripheral blood mononuclear cells, taken in the second trimester of pregnancy. Receptors were obtained from a female donor in good health, enrolled as a control in a pregnancy study. The CDR3 runs from the conserved cysteine through the conserved F or W. A D gene is named only where the DNA matches it firmly. Size is omitted from some rows. Given values are once, few, many or a class for expanded clones.

v_gene	d_gene	abundance	j_gene	CDR3nt	CDR3aa
TRBV29-1	NA	NA	TRBJ1-2	TGCAGCGTTGAAGGCGTCGCGGGTCAGTTAAGCTACACCTTC	CSVEGVAGQLSYTF
TRBV5-6	NA	NA	TRBJ1-2	TGTGCCAGCAGCTTGGGGGGAGCCGGCTATGGCTACACCTTC	CASSLGGAGYGYTF
TRBV7-2	NA	NA	TRBJ1-3	TGTGCCAGCAGCTTAGGGACAGTTCCTTTCTCTGGAAACACCATATATTTT	CASSLGTVPFSGNTIYF
TRBV5-5	NA	NA	TRBJ1-1	TGTGCCAGCAGCTTGGGGGCGGGGACTGAAGCTTTCTTT	CASSLGAGTEAFF
TRBV19	NA	once	TRBJ1-1	TGTGCCAGTAGTACAGACATCGGGGTACGGATCACTGAAGCTTTCTTT	CASSTDIGVRITEAFF
TRBV5-1	TRBD1	NA	TRBJ1-1	TGCGCCAGCAGCTCGGGACAGGGGGCATCTGAAGCTTTCTTT	CASSSGQGASEAFF
TRBV30	NA	NA	TRBJ1-4	TGTGCCTGGAGTGTGCAACAGCTCACCCTTTTT	CAWSVQQLTLF
TRBV11-2	TRBD2	NA	TRBJ2-1	TGTGCCAGCAGCTTACCCGCTTGGCGGGGGTTAAATGAGCAGTTCTTC	CASSLPAWRGLNEQFF
TRBV27	TRBD1	NA	TRBJ2-7	TGTGCCAGCAGTCGTAGACCTGGACAGGCCTACGAGCAGTACTTC	CASSRRPGQAYEQYF
TRBV19	NA	NA	TRBJ1-1	TGTGCCAGTAGTATCCTAGGCACCATAGGCACTGAAGCTTTCTTT	CASSILGTIGTEAFF
TRBV18	TRBD1	NA	TRBJ1-4	TGTGCCAGCTCACCCCCAGACAGGGTGGATGAAAAACTGTTTTTT	CASSPPDRVDEKLFF
TRBV5-1	NA	NA	TRBJ1-1	TGCGCCAGCAGCTTGGAACAGTATGGTTCTGAAGCTTTCTTT	CASSLEQYGSEAFF
TRBV11-3	TRBD1	NA	TRBJ2-7	TGTGCCAGCAGCTTAGCATCGACAGGGGGCTCAAACGAGCAGTACTTC	CASSLASTGGSNEQYF
TRBV7-3	NA	NA	TRBJ1-3	TGTGCCAGCAGCTTAGGGGCAGGGTCCGGAAACACCATATATTTT	CASSLGAGSGNTIYF
TRBV7-3	NA	NA	TRBJ2-7	TGTGCCAGCAGCTTAGTAGGGGGACGGTTAACCGCAATAGCCGAGCAGTACTTC	CASSLVGGRLTAIAEQYF
TRBV6-6	NA	NA	TRBJ1-2	TGTGCCAGCAGCCAGCAGGTCGCTGAGTACACCTTC	CASSQQVAEYTF
TRBV7-2	TRBD2	once	TRBJ2-7	TGTGCCAGCAGCCCAACTAGCGGGGGAACCTACGAGCAGTACTTC	CASSPTSGGTYEQYF
TRBV5-6	NA	NA	TRBJ2-2	TGTGCCAGCAGCCTGCGACAGGGAGGTACCGGGGAGCTGTTTTTT	CASSLRQGGTGELFF
TRBV5-1	NA	once	TRBJ2-2	TGCGCCAGCAGCTTGGCTGGGGGCTCAAACACCGGGGAGCTGTTTTTT	CASSLAGGSNTGELFF
TRBV7-2	TRBD2	NA	TRBJ2-2	TGTGCCAGCAGCTACTCGGGAGGCGCAAACACCGGGGAGCTGTTTTTT	CASSYSGGANTGELFF
TRBV9	NA	few	TRBJ1-6	TGTGCCAGCAGCGGACTAGAGGCGCGTTCACCCCTCCACTTT	CASSGLEARSPLHF
TRBV4-2	NA	NA	TRBJ2-7	TGTGCCAGCAGCCCGACGGAGGGCCCCTCCTACGAGCAGTACTTC	CASSPTEGPSYEQYF
TRBV11-1	NA	NA	TRBJ2-1	TGTGCCAGCAGCTTAATCTACTACAATGAGCAGTTCTTC	CASSLIYYNEQFF
TRBV10-3	NA	NA	TRBJ2-7	TGTGCCATCAGTATCTCCTCTCTAACCTACGAGCAGTACTTC	CAISISSLTYEQYF
TRBV19	TRBD1	NA	TRBJ1-1	TGTGCCAGTAGTATTCACAGGGGGCGATTCACTGAAGCTTTCTTT	CASSIHRGRFTEAFF
TRBV11-2	NA	once	TRBJ1-2	TGTGCCAGCAGCTTGTCCGGCGGTGGCTACACCTTC	CASSLSGGGYTF
TRBV19	TRBD1	NA	TRBJ2-7	TGTGCCAGTAGTATAGTGGCGACAGGGGGCTCCGACGAGCAGTACTTC	CASSIVATGGSDEQYF
TRBV2	TRBD2	NA	TRBJ2-1	TGTGCCAGCAGGGAGCTAGCGGGGGGGTACAATGAGCAGTTCTTC	CASRELAGGYNEQFF
TRBV19	TRBD2	NA	TRBJ2-5	TGTGCCAGCACCGGGACTAGCGGGGTACAAGAGACCCAGTACTTC	CASTGTSGVQETQYF